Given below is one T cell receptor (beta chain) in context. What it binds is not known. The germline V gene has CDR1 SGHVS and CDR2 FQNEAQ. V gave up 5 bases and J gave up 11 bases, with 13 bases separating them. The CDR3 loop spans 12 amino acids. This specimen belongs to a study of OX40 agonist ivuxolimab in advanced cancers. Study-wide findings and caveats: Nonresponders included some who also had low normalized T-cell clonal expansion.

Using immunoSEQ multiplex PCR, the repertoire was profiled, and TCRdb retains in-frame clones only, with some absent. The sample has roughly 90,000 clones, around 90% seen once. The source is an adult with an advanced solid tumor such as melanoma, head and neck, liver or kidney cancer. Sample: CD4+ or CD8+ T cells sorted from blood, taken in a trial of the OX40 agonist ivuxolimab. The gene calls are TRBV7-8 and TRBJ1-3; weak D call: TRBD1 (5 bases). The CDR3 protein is CASSPLRDAIYF. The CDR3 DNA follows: TGTGCCAGCAGCCCCCTCCGGGACGCCATATATTTT.